These T cell receptor beta chains were read from a single sample in a study of ipilimumab plus nivolumab after autologous stem cell transplantation. The table came from immunoSEQ multiplex PCR; TCRdb's copy has only in-frame clones and leaves some out. In the table there are about 40,000 clones, 85% to 95% of which are singletons. Sequenced material: PBMCs, taken in a trial of ipilimumab plus nivolumab as post-transplant consolidation. The receptor source for this set is a male donor with multiple myeloma. The CDR3 runs from the conserved cysteine through the conserved F or W. D genes are given only for firm matches. The size of a clone is reported for some rows only, either as once, few or many, or as a class for expanded clones.

TRBJ2-7	TRBV6-5	-	-	CASNPLEGPYEQYF	TGTGCCAGCAACCCCCTGGAGGGGCCATACGAGCAGTACTTC
TRBJ2-7	TRBV5-8	-	-	CASSLIRSYYEQYF	TGTGCCAGCAGCTTGATCCGAAGCTACTACGAGCAGTACTTC
TRBJ1-3	TRBV4-2	-	-	CASSQGEGENGNTIYF	TGTGCCAGCAGCCAAGGGGAGGGGGAAAACGGAAACACCATATATTTT
TRBJ1-1	TRBV7-2	-	-	CASSSATGLGVEAFF	TGTGCCAGCAGCTCCGCCACGGGGTTGGGGGTAGAAGCTTTCTTT
TRBJ1-4	TRBV4-3	few	-	CASSQERQENEKLFF	TGCGCCAGCAGCCAAGAGCGACAAGAGAATGAAAAACTGTTTTTT
TRBJ1-3	TRBV28	-	-	CASILGAGNTIYF	TGTGCCAGCATACTGGGGGCAGGAAACACCATATATTTT
TRBJ2-3	TRBV9	-	TRBD1	CASSVGTGIGTDTQYF	TGTGCCAGCAGCGTAGGGACAGGGATAGGCACAGATACGCAGTATTTT
TRBJ1-5	TRBV19	once	-	CASSAVGSHQPQHF	TGTGCCAGTAGTGCCGTGGGGTCCCATCAGCCCCAGCATTTT
TRBJ2-3	TRBV6-5	-	TRBD2	CASSPSGRGLDTQYF	TGTGCCAGCAGTCCTAGCGGGAGGGGGTTGGATACGCAGTATTTT
TRBJ2-7	TRBV13	-	-	CASSIGQNYEQYF	TGTGCCAGCAGCATCGGACAGAATTACGAGCAGTACTTC
TRBJ2-5	TRBV29-1	once	TRBD1	CSVGDNRGRGETQYF	TGCAGCGTTGGCGATAACAGGGGGCGCGGGGAGACCCAGTACTTC
TRBJ2-5	TRBV5-1	-	-	CASSFGGGRETQYF	TGCGCCAGCAGCTTTGGGGGAGGTCGAGAGACCCAGTACTTC
TRBJ1-1	TRBV7-9	-	TRBD1	CASRAQGAHTEAFF	TGTGCCAGCAGGGCACAGGGGGCGCACACTGAAGCTTTCTTT
TRBJ1-6	TRBV4-3	once	TRBD1	CASSHRDRGESPLHF	TGCGCCAGCAGCCACCGGGACAGGGGGGAGTCACCCCTCCACTTT
TRBJ2-3	TRBV18	-	TRBD1	CASSPGTGDTDTQYF	TGTGCCAGCTCACCAGGTACAGGGGACACAGATACGCAGTATTTT
TRBJ2-3	TRBV9	-	-	CASSPNPSDTQYF	TGTGCCAGCAGCCCCAACCCATCAGATACGCAGTATTTT
TRBJ1-2	TRBV7-2	-	TRBD1	CASSVPGTGSYGYTF	TGTGCCAGCAGCGTCCCCGGGACAGGGAGCTATGGCTACACCTTC
TRBJ2-1	TRBV4-3	-	TRBD2	CASGRVAGGPSGEQFF	TGCGCCAGCGGCCGGGTGGCGGGAGGGCCCTCTGGTGAGCAGTTCTTC
TRBJ1-2	TRBV9	-	-	CASSPDAGGRGYGYTF	TGTGCCAGCAGCCCCGATGCGGGGGGCCGCGGCTATGGCTACACCTTC
TRBJ1-1	TRBV5-6	-	-	CASSSGEEAFF	TGTGCCAGCAGCTCGGGGGAGGAAGCTTTCTTT
TRBJ2-1	TRBV6-7	-	-	CASLFERPYNEQFF	TGTGCCAGCCTATTTGAGAGACCCTACAATGAGCAGTTCTTC
TRBJ2-7	TRBV6-5	-	-	CASSPDSRKSSEQYF	TGTGCCAGCAGCCCCGACTCCAGAAAGAGTTCCGAGCAGTACTTC
TRBJ2-3	TRBV11-3	-	TRBD1	CASSYRTGDTDTQYF	TGTGCCAGCAGCTACCGGACAGGGGACACAGATACGCAGTATTTT
TRBJ2-1	TRBV23-1	-	-	CAQPAKRNNEQFF	TGCGCTCAACCCGCTAAGAGAAACAATGAGCAGTTCTTC
TRBJ2-7	TRBV6-5	-	-	CASRGRYPYEQYF	TGTGCCAGCCGGGGCAGATATCCCTACGAGCAGTACTTC
TRBJ2-2	TRBV29-1	-	TRBD1	CSVGTGLNTGELFF	TGCAGCGTAGGGACAGGTCTGAACACCGGGGAGCTGTTTTTT
TRBJ1-1	TRBV7-9	-	-	CASSLATASSEAFF	TGTGCCAGCAGCTTAGCTACAGCCTCCAGTGAAGCTTTCTTT
TRBJ2-7	TRBV27	-	TRBD2	CASSPLAGGRGEQYF	TGTGCCAGCAGTCCACTAGCGGGGGGGCGCGGTGAGCAGTACTTC
TRBJ2-2	TRBV19	-	TRBD1	CASSIFRQGARTGELFF	TGTGCCAGTAGTATTTTCCGCCAGGGGGCCCGCACCGGGGAGCTGTTTTTT
TRBJ2-5	TRBV7-6	-	TRBD2	CASSLWTSSKETQYF	TGTGCCAGCAGCCTTTGGACTAGCTCGAAAGAGACCCAGTACTTC
TRBJ2-7	TRBV28	-	-	CASSARDTNSYEQYF	TGTGCCAGCAGTGCCCGGGACACCAACTCCTACGAGCAGTACTTC
TRBJ2-3	TRBV5-4	-	-	CASSLRVGDTQYF	TGTGCCAGCAGCTTGAGGGTGGGCGATACGCAGTATTTT
TRBJ2-7	TRBV7-8	-	-	CASSMGEALIHSYEQYF	TGTGCCAGCAGTATGGGGGAGGCGCTTATACACTCCTACGAGCAGTACTTC